The 31 T cell receptor beta chains below all came from one sample that was sequenced in a study of shared clonotypes between healthy human individuals. Naive CD8 cells comprised CD45RO-negative, CCR7-positively selected cells, excluding terminally differentiated effector memory CD45RA+ cells. Libraries were prepared by immunoSEQ multiplex PCR; TCRdb keeps only in-frame clonotypes and omits some of them. This table has about 680,000 clones, 90% to 95% appearing once. The sequenced sample was naive CD8+ T cells sorted from blood. The receptors come from a young man in good health.

This chain uses TRBV7-9 with TRBJ1-2, with 7 bases aligning to TRBD1. The CDR3 is 16 amino acids. After removal of 5 bases from V and 1 base from J, the junction contained 10 bases not matched to a gene. Germline V gives CDR1 SEHNR, CDR2 FQNEAQ (reference sequence). CDR3 in DNA: TGTGCCAGCAGCGCAGGGGACAGCGAACGTAACTATGGCTACACCTTC. Residues: CASSAGDSERNYGYTF.

This clone is a singleton in its sample. The rearrangement uses TRBV27 and TRBJ2-5, with D unresolved. This CDR3 contains 11 residues. The germline V and J ends were trimmed by 8 bases and 3 bases, with 7 bases remaining between them. Germline loops: CDR1 MNHEY, CDR2 SMNVEV (reference sequence). In nucleotides, the CDR3 is TGTGCCAGCGAATATAAAGAGACCCAGTACTTC. Its protein is CASEYKETQYF.

The chain carries TRBV4-3 and TRBJ2-1, with 10 bases matching TRBD2. V was clipped by 0 bases and J by 8 bases; unmatched bases: 7. Germline-derived CDR1 and CDR2 are LGHNA and YSLEER. This CDR3 has 16 residues. The CDR3 reads CASSQDLLAGDYEQFF. CDR3 DNA: TGCGCCAGCAGCCAAGACCTGCTAGCGGGAGACTATGAGCAGTTCTTC.

The chain couples TRBV9 to TRBJ1-4; no clear D gene. Germline CDR1 and CDR2: SGDLS and YYNGEE. V was trimmed by 4 bases and J by 0 bases, leaving 13 bases between them. CDR3 length: 16 residues. Here the CDR3 DNA reads TGTGCCAGCAGCCCCCGGGCCTCTGCAACTAATGAAAAACTGTTTTTT. This codes for CASSPRASATNEKLFF.

The genes are TRBV5-1 and TRBJ2-7; 9 bases fit TRBD1. With V trimmed by 4 bases and J by 3 bases, 14 bases remained unmatched. The CDR3 is 17 amino acids. Germline V gene sequence: CDR1 SGHRS, CDR2 YFSETQ. CDR3 sequence: CASSPSGTGLTDYEQYF. The CDR3 nucleotides are TGCGCCAGCAGCCCCTCCGGGACAGGGCTAACTGACTACGAGCAGTACTTC.

The chain's CDR3 is CASIGGAGELFF. CDR3 nucleotide sequence: TGTGCCAGCATAGGAGGGGCCGGGGAGCTGTTTTTT. The chain is built from TRBV28 and TRBJ2-2, with D possibly matching TRBD2 (6 bases). V was shortened by 7 bases and J by 6 bases, with 9 bases between the two germline ends. The germline gives CDR1 MDHEN, CDR2 SYDVKM. CDR3 length: 12 residues.

In its sample, this clone was seen once. V and J are TRBV28 and TRBJ1-5, with TRBD1 matching 7 bases. This CDR3 contains 15 residues. V dropped 3 bases and J dropped 4; count of bases not matched to a gene: 6. Germline CDR1 is MDHEN and CDR2 is SYDVKM. The CDR3 DNA sequence: TGTGCCAGCAGTTTGATGGGACAGAGTAATCAGCCCCAGCATTTT. The encoded protein is CASSLMGQSNQPQHF.

The J gene is TRBJ2-5, the V gene TRBV30; D is unclear. V was cut by 6 bases and J by 0 bases, with 14 bases left in between. The CDR3 totals 14 residues. Germline CDR1 and CDR2: GTSNPN and SVGIG (reference sequence). CDR3 DNA: TGTGCCTGTCACAGACTGGAGTACCAAGAGACCCAGTACTTC. This sequence encodes CACHRLEYQETQYF.

This clone was seen a handful of times. The V gene is TRBV4-1, the J gene TRBJ1-5; D possibly corresponds to TRBD1 (5 bases). This CDR3 spans 15 amino acids. Germline CDR1 MGHRA, CDR2 YSYEKL. V was cut by 0 bases and J by 6 bases, with 12 bases left in between. CDR3 residues: CASSQDQGKTQPQHF. CDR3 DNA: TGCGCCAGCAGCCAAGATCAGGGTAAGACTCAGCCCCAGCATTTT.

The chain combines TRBV7-3 with TRBJ2-2; D is ambiguous. Germline CDR1 SGHTA, CDR2 FQGTGA. This CDR3 is built from 14 residues. V was clipped by 1 base and J by 5 bases, with 8 bases between them. The CDR3 bases are TGTGCCAGCAGCTTAAGGCGTGGTACCGGGGAGCTGTTTTTT. It translates to CASSLRRGTGELFF.

The chain uses TRBV5-1 and TRBJ1-1; the match to TRBD1 covers 8 bases. The CDR3 contains 15 residues. Unmatched junction bases numbered 4, after V lost 3 bases and J lost 0 bases. Germline CDR1 reads SGHRS; CDR2 reads YFSETQ. This CDR3 reads CASSYGQGMNTEAFF. The CDR3 coding sequence is TGCGCCAGCAGCTACGGACAGGGAATGAACACTGAAGCTTTCTTT.

The chain combines TRBV4-3 with TRBJ2-7; 10 nucleotides align to TRBD2. This CDR3 has 16 amino acids. The V gene's germline CDR1 is LGHNA and CDR2 YSLEER. The V and J ends lost 0 bases and 4 bases, in that order; junction bases with no gene match: 6. Written as DNA, the CDR3 is TGCGCCAGCAGCCAAGATCATCCTAGCGGGAGTTACGAGCAGTACTTC. Translating it yields CASSQDHPSGSYEQYF.

The chain is built from TRBV5-6 and TRBJ2-7; D uncertain. V dropped 4 bases and J dropped 5 bases, with 19 bases sitting between them. CDR3 size: 15 residues. Germline loops: CDR1 SGHDT, CDR2 YYEEEE. In DNA, the CDR3 is TGTGCCAGCAGCACCCGACTCCTACCCTTCCACGAGCAGTACTTC. It yields the protein CASSTRLLPFHEQYF.

This clone was found a few times. This sequence joins TRBV28 and TRBJ2-3; D perhaps matches TRBD2 (5 bases). In germline, CDR1 is MDHEN, CDR2 SYDVKM. V was pared by 5 bases and J by 0 bases, with 9 bases between. CDR3 length equals 14 residues. CDR3 sequence reads: CASSLLVSTDTQYF. The CDR3 DNA reads TGTGCCAGCAGTCTACTAGTGAGCACAGATACGCAGTATTTT. The full variable domain, in which reference TRBV28 and TRBJ2-3 provide the parts outside the CDR3, is DVKVTQSSRYLVKRTGEKVFLECVQDMDHENMFWYRQDPGLGLRLIYFSYDVKMKEKGDIPEGYSVSREKKERFSLILESASTNQTSMYLCASSLLVSTDTQYFGPGTRLTVL.

The chain is built from TRBV11-2 and TRBJ2-3, with TRBD1 identical over 7 bases. The CDR3 has 17 residues. The germline V gene encodes CDR1 SGHAT and CDR2 FQNNGV. Trimming took 2 bases from V and 0 from J; bases not matched to a gene: 8. CDR3 bases: TGTGCCAGCAGCTTATATGTGGGACAGTCAAGCACAGATACGCAGTATTTT. This translates into CASSLYVGQSSTDTQYF.

The gene calls are TRBV10-2 and TRBJ2-7; maybe TRBD1 (6 bases). There are 16 residues in the CDR3. V dropped 0 bases and J dropped 4 bases, with 16 bases sitting between them. The germline V gene encodes CDR1 WSHSY and CDR2 SAAADI. CDR3 protein: CASSESTGGIGYEQYF. The CDR3 DNA is TGCGCCAGCAGTGAGTCGACAGGCGGCATCGGGTACGAGCAGTACTTC.

The chain is built from TRBV10-3 and TRBJ2-7; TRBD1 aligns across 9 bases. CDR3 size: 14 residues. Per the germline V gene, CDR1 is ENHRY and CDR2 is SYGVKD. Trimming removed 7 bases from V and 1 base from J; junction bases left unmatched: 5. CDR3 nucleotide sequence: TGTGCCATCAAGCTGACAGGGGGGTCCTACGAGCAGTACTTC. Translation gives CAIKLTGGSYEQYF.

J is TRBJ2-2 and V is TRBV28; D is perhaps TRBD2 (6 bases). The CDR3 is 14 amino acids. The germline V and J ends were trimmed by 2 bases and 6 bases, with 10 bases remaining between them. CDR1 is MDHEN, CDR2 SYDVKM, per germline. Here the CDR3 DNA reads TGTGCCAGCAGTTTAGAGACTAGAGCCGGGGAGCTGTTTTTT. Its protein product is CASSLETRAGELFF.

Worth noting for this clone: The same CDR3 is also encoded by other DNA sequences in this sample. The chain joins TRBV9 to TRBJ2-3, with 10 bases lining up with TRBD2. CDR3 length: 15 amino acids. With V trimmed by 4 bases and J by 2 bases, 4 bases remained unmatched. Germline CDR1 reads SGDLS; CDR2 reads YYNGEE. The CDR3 loop reads CASSPGLADTDTQYF. DNA for the CDR3: TGTGCCAGCAGCCCAGGACTAGCGGACACAGATACGCAGTATTTT.

This chain joins TRBV5-6 and TRBJ2-2; D not resolved. The CDR3 has 14 residues. From germline, CDR1 is SGHDT and CDR2 YYEEEE. The germline V and J ends were trimmed by 2 bases and 3 bases, with 8 bases remaining between them. The CDR3 reads CASSFGDYTGELFF. The CDR3 DNA reads TGTGCCAGCAGCTTTGGCGACTACACCGGGGAGCTGTTTTTT. Drawing the rest from reference TRBV5-6 and TRBJ2-2, the complete variable domain is DAGVTQSPTHLIKTRGQQVTLRCSPKSGHDTVSWYQQALGQGPQFIFQYYEEEERQRGNFPDRFSGHQFPNYSSELNVNALLLGDSALYLCASSFGDYTGELFFGEGSRLTVL.

V is TRBV10-3 and J is TRBJ1-2; D unclear. This CDR3 comprises 16 residues. V lost 0 bases and J lost 2, with 13 bases in between. Germline V gene lookup returns CDR1 ENHRY and CDR2 SYGVKD. CDR3 DNA sequence: TGTGCCATCAGTGAGTCTGGTGCAGGTTCAAACTATGGCTACACCTTC. It translates to CAISESGAGSNYGYTF.

The rearrangement links TRBV10-2 to TRBJ2-1; D unresolved. V lost 6 bases and J 5 bases, leaving 17 bases between the germline ends. The germline V gene has CDR1 WSHSY and CDR2 SAAADI. The CDR3 extends over 15 amino acids. Here the CDR3 DNA reads TGCGCCAGCAGCCCTTTAGGGCTAGGAGACAATGAGCAGTTCTTC. It yields the protein CASSPLGLGDNEQFF.

The genes are TRBV6-5 and TRBJ2-5; tentatively, D is TRBD2 (5 bases). V lost 6 bases, J lost 5 bases, and 16 bases lay in between. The CDR3 length is 14 residues. Germline-derived CDR1 and CDR2 are MNHEY and SVGAGI. The DNA of the CDR3 is TGTGCCAGCAGCGCAACTAGTGCCTCGGAGACCCAGTACTTC. Translation gives CASSATSASETQYF.

The rearrangement joins TRBV14 to TRBJ2-3, with D unresolved. With 3 bases removed from V and 10 bases from J, the gap between germline ends came to 8 bases. CDR3 size: 11 residues. Germline values: CDR1 SGHDN, CDR2 FVKESK. The CDR3 nucleotides are TGTGCCAGCAGCCAGCTGTGGCCGCAGTATTTT. Amino acids: CASSQLWPQYF. The full variable domain, with the rest looked up from reference TRBV14 and TRBJ2-3, is EAGVTQFPSHSVIEKGQTVTLRCDPISGHDNLYWYRRVMGKEIKFLLHFVKESKQDESGMPNNRFLAERTGGTYSTLKVQPAELEDSGVYFCASSQLWPQYFGPGTRLTVL.

The chain has TRBV7-9 and TRBJ2-1; TRBD1 might be the D (6 bases). The V end was cut by 5 bases, the J end by 7 bases, with 15 bases between. The CDR3 runs to 14 residues. Germline V gene data show CDR1 as SEHNR and CDR2 as FQNEAQ (reference sequence). CDR3 in DNA: TGTGCCAGCAGCCAAACAGGGCTCAGGAATGAGCAGTTCTTC. This codes for CASSQTGLRNEQFF. Filled out from reference TRBV7-9 and TRBJ2-1, the complete variable domain reads DTGVSQNPRHKITKRGQNVTFRCDPISEHNRLYWYRQTLGQGPEFLTYFQNEAQLEKSRLLSDRFSAERPKGSFSTLEIQRTEQGDSAMYLCASSQTGLRNEQFFGPGTRLTVL.

To note about this clone: In the same sample, other DNA sequences code for this CDR3. This chain uses TRBV5-4 with TRBJ1-1, with D unresolved. V was shortened by 0 bases and J by 5 bases, with 2 bases between the two germline ends. Germline-derived CDR1 and CDR2 are SGHNT and YYREEE (reference sequence). This CDR3 comprises 11 residues. CDR3 bases: TGTGCCAGCAGCTTGGGAACTGAAGCTTTCTTT. It codes for CASSLGTEAFF.

The rearrangement links TRBV7-2 to TRBJ1-5; 9 nucleotides align to TRBD1. CDR1 is SGHTA, CDR2 FQGNSA, per germline. The length of the CDR3 is 13 residues. The trim removed 5 bases at V and 6 bases at J, leaving 2 bases unmatched. The CDR3 sequence: CASSTGGGQPQHF. The CDR3 nucleotides read TGTGCCAGCAGCACAGGGGGCGGTCAGCCCCAGCATTTT.

The chain combines TRBV11-2 with TRBJ2-7; 9 bases match TRBD1. Germline lookup yields CDR1 SGHAT and CDR2 FQNNGV. The V and J ends lost 5 bases and 4 bases, in that order; junction bases with no gene match: 9. The CDR3 sequence is 15 residues long. The CDR3 reads CASSTLTGGGYEQYF. The CDR3 coding sequence is TGTGCCAGCAGCACCTTGACAGGGGGGGGTTACGAGCAGTACTTC.

CDR3 sequence: CASSEGGRKSYEQYF. As DNA, the CDR3 is TGTGCCAGCAGTGAGGGAGGGCGGAAATCCTACGAGCAGTACTTC. The genes are TRBV2 and TRBJ2-7, with 7 nucleotides matching TRBD2. In germline, CDR1 is SNHLY, CDR2 FYNNEI. This CDR3 is 15 amino acids long. Germline trimming cut 3 bases from V and 1 base from J; bases unmatched to any gene: 6.

CDR3 sequence: CASSGQDRNQPQHF. CDR3 DNA sequence: TGTGCCAGCAGTGGTCAAGACAGGAATCAGCCCCAGCATTTT. V is TRBV27 and J is TRBJ1-5; tentative D call: TRBD1 (6 bases). Trimming stripped 5 bases from V and 4 bases from J, with 12 bases between. From germline, CDR1 is MNHEY and CDR2 SMNVEV (reference sequence). There are 14 residues in the CDR3.

The J gene is TRBJ1-2, the V gene TRBV7-8; TRBD1 aligns across 8 bases. Trimming removed 5 bases from V and 3 bases from J; junction bases left unmatched: 5. The CDR3 totals 14 residues. Germline V gene data show CDR1 as SGHVS and CDR2 as FQNEAQ. Here the CDR3 DNA reads TGTGCCAGCAGCCACAGGGGGAAGGACTATGGCTACACCTTC. It translates to CASSHRGKDYGYTF.